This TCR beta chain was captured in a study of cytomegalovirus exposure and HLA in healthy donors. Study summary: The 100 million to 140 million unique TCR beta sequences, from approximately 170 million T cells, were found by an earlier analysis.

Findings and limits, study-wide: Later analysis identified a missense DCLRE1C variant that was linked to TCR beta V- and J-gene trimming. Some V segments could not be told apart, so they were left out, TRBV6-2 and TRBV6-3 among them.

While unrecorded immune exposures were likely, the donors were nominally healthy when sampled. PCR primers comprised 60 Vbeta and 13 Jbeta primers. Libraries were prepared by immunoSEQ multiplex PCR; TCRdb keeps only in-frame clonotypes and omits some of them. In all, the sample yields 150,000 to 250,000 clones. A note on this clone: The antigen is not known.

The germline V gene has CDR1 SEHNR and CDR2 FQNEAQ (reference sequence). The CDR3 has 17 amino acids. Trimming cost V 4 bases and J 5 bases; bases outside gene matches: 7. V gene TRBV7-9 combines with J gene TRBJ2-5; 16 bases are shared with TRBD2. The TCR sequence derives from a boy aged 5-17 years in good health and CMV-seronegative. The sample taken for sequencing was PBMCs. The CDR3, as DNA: TGTGCCAGCAGCTCGGGACTAGCGGGGGGGTCGGTGGAGACCCAGTACTTC. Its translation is CASSSGLAGGSVETQYF.